The 12 T cell receptor beta chains below all came from one sample that was sequenced in a study of cytotoxic CD8 clonotypes in ibrutinib-treated CLL. Sequenced by immunoSEQ multiplex PCR; TCRdb stores in-frame clones only, minus some. Among about 120,000 clones listed, about 50% were seen once. The material sequenced was PBMCs, taken after 24 months of ibrutinib treatment. These receptor sequences come from a human donor with chronic lymphocytic leukemia.

The chain recombines TRBV30 with TRBJ2-3; D not certain. The V gene lost 4 bases and the J gene lost 4 bases, with 9 bases spanning the gap. Germline loops: CDR1 GTSNPN, CDR2 SVGIG (reference sequence). This CDR3 has 12 amino acids. The CDR3 loop is CAWKLVPDTQYF. Written as DNA, the CDR3 is TGTGCCTGGAAATTAGTCCCAGATACGCAGTATTTT. Using reference TRBV30 and TRBJ2-3 for the parts outside the CDR3, the full variable domain is SQTIHQWPATLVQPVGSPLSLECTVEGTSNPNLYWYRQAAGRGLQLLFYSVGIGQISSEVPQNLSASRPQDRQFILSSKKLLLSDSGFYLCAWKLVPDTQYFGPGTRLTVL.

The chain combines TRBV7-6 with TRBJ2-3; possible D gene TRBD2, 5 bases. The CDR3 is 13 residues long. V was trimmed by 1 base and J by 7 bases, leaving 9 bases between them. The germline gives CDR1 SGHVS, CDR2 FNYEAQ. The CDR3 nucleotides are TGTGCCAGCAGCTTAGGGGGAGCTAATACGCAGTATTTT. This translates into CASSLGGANTQYF.

The chain recombines TRBV6-5 with TRBJ2-7, with D unclear. The ends were cut back, 6 bases at V and 0 bases at J, with 12 bases in the middle. Germline V lookup: CDR1 MNHEY, CDR2 SVGAGI. The CDR3 length is 14 residues. The DNA of the CDR3 is TGTGCCAGCAGGCCCGTCGAGGACTCCTACGAGCAGTACTTC. This translates into CASRPVEDSYEQYF.

This clone has a handful of counts. The rearrangement joins TRBV27 to TRBJ2-7; perhaps TRBD1 as D (6 bases). Trimming stripped 4 bases from V and 1 base from J, with 17 bases between. Looked up from germline, CDR1 is MNHEY and CDR2 is SMNVEV (reference sequence). The CDR3 totals 16 residues. CDR3 in DNA: TGTGCCAGCAGTTCATTACAGGGATCTCGATCCTACGAGCAGTACTTC. Its translation is CASSSLQGSRSYEQYF.

This clone was recorded a few times. The J gene is TRBJ1-2, the V gene TRBV6-5; 7 positions match TRBD1. CDR3 length: 13 amino acids. Germline V lookup: CDR1 MNHEY, CDR2 SVGAGI. After removal of 4 bases from V and 13 bases from J, the junction contained 12 bases not matched to a gene. The CDR3 region has the DNA TGTGCCAGCAGTTGGTCATACAGGGGCGGTCTCACCTTC. Protein sequence: CASSWSYRGGLTF.

For the CDR3, the DNA is TGTGCCATCAGTGACCAGAATGGGGTCACTGAAGCTTTCTTT. Translation gives CAISDQNGVTEAFF. The rearrangement joins TRBV10-3 to TRBJ1-1; no reliable D call. The V gene lost 3 bases and the J gene lost 4 bases, with 12 bases spanning the gap. The germline V gene encodes CDR1 ENHRY and CDR2 SYGVKD. The CDR3 loop spans 14 amino acids.

V is TRBV4-1 and J is TRBJ1-4, with a tentative D call TRBD1 (6 bases). The germline V gene encodes CDR1 MGHRA and CDR2 YSYEKL. This CDR3 is built from 15 residues. Trimming removed 3 bases at V and 8 bases at J, with 16 bases between. CDR3 bases: TGCGCCAGCAGCCAGGGAGGACAGTGGGGGGAAAAACTGTTTTTT. Protein product: CASSQGGQWGEKLFF.

This clone came up a few times. J is TRBJ1-6 and V is TRBV2; D is ambiguous. The germline V gene has CDR1 SNHLY and CDR2 FYNNEI. The CDR3 has 14 amino acids. With 5 bases removed from V and 10 bases from J, the gap between germline ends came to 15 bases. CDR3 residues: CASSWAETGSPLHF. CDR3 DNA: TGTGCCAGCAGTTGGGCGGAGACGGGATCACCCCTCCACTTT.

The V call is TRBV6-5, the J call TRBJ2-5, with D possibly being TRBD1 (5 bases). The CDR3 loop spans 12 amino acids. Looked up from germline, CDR1 is MNHEY and CDR2 is SVGAGI. V dropped 5 bases and J dropped 4 bases, with 8 bases sitting between them. The CDR3 protein is CASSPGLETQYF. CDR3 in DNA: TGTGCCAGCAGTCCAGGGTTAGAGACCCAGTACTTC.

The gene calls are TRBV5-1 and TRBJ2-1; no firm D call. CDR1 and CDR2 from the germline V gene are SGHRS and YFSETQ. There are 14 residues in the CDR3. The V and J ends lost 0 bases and 3 bases respectively, with 7 bases between them. The CDR3 sequence: CASSLEVGYNEQFF. DNA for the CDR3: TGCGCCAGCAGCTTGGAGGTCGGCTACAATGAGCAGTTCTTC. The full variable domain, in which reference TRBV5-1 and TRBJ2-1 provide the parts outside the CDR3, is KAGVTQTPRYLIKTRGQQVTLSCSPISGHRSVSWYQQTPGQGLQFLFEYFSETQRNKGNFPGRFSGRQFSNSRSEMNVSTLELGDSALYLCASSLEVGYNEQFFGPGTRLTVL.

V gene TRBV6-4 combines with J gene TRBJ1-1; 10 bases agree with TRBD1. The CDR3 runs 17 residues. The germline V gene encodes CDR1 MRHNA and CDR2 SNTAGT. After removal of 5 bases from V and 1 base from J, the junction contained 10 bases not matched to a gene. The CDR3 here is CASSFLLGTGANTEAFF. The DNA for the CDR3 is TGTGCCAGCAGTTTTTTGCTGGGGACAGGGGCGAACACTGAAGCTTTCTTT.

This clone was found once. The chain links TRBV7-9 to TRBJ1-2; D call uncertain. The CDR3 spans 18 residues. V lost 5 bases to trimming and J lost 2 bases, with 24 bases between them. Germline-derived CDR1 and CDR2 are SEHNR and FQNEAQ (reference sequence). CDR3 sequence (DNA): TGTGCCAGCAGCCCGAGCTTTCTGACAATCCAAGGCAACTATGGCTACACCTTC. Amino acid sequence: CASSPSFLTIQGNYGYTF.